The sequence of this T cell receptor beta chain was determined in a study of T-cell reconstitution after alpha-beta-depleted transplantation in children. Regarding the study as a whole: Day-60 TCRbeta diversity that was high in some patients was derived from surviving recipient T cells and thymic progenitors. Reported findings indicate that, about two months after transplant, alpha-beta T cells came from several hundred expanded clones, which were derived from non-depleted graft cells. Newly produced T cells mostly accounted for T-cell counts and diversity one year post-transplant.

About this clonotype itself: The antigen is undetermined.

Unique molecular identifiers featured in how the TCRbeta library was prepared. TCRdb re-analysed the PCR reads in MiXCR, keeping a single row per CDR3 protein. The profile covers about 500,000 distinct CDR3 sequences, with approximately 10% appearing a single time and 14% taken by the ten largest. Trimming left V 3 bases short and J 4 bases short, with 13 bases between. The CDR3 has 15 amino acids. Germline lookup yields CDR1 MDHEN and CDR2 SYDVKM. V and J are TRBV28 and TRBJ1-3; D ambiguous. The receptor was derived from a female patient younger than 10 who had a stem cell transplant for aplastic anemia, so the T cells may come from the graft donor. This sample comprised PBMCs, mostly from graft donor cells, obtained 180 days after TCRalphabeta/CD19-depleted stem cell transplant. CDR3 sequence: CASSLRGTVGNTIYF. The CDR3 DNA reads TGTGCCAGCAGTTTGCGGGGAACTGTCGGAAACACCATATATTTT.